This TCR beta chain was identified during a study of CXCR3-negative and CXCR3-positive naive CD8 T cells. At the level of the study: Libraries each contributed about 1.5 +/- 0.3 million TRB reads, for around 140 million in total.

UMI-labeled TRB cDNA libraries were prepared by 5' RACE. One entry per CDR3 protein, without DNA, is what TCRdb gives after re-calling the 5' RACE reads. The table lists about 98,000 distinct CDR3 sequences, with around 0.99% in the top ten. The authors gated naive CD8+ T cells as CD45RO-CCR7+CD27+CD95-. Whole-study findings and limits: Both naive subsets, CXCR3-negative and CXCR3-positive, displayed similar TRBV-TRBJ usage, unlike memory cells. Against CXCR3-negative naive cells, CXCR3-positive naive cells showed more hydrophobic TRB CDR3s.

Comments on this clonotype: Its antigen is not identified.

CDR1 is SGHKS and CDR2 is YYEKEE in the germline V gene (reference sequence). The CDR3 loop spans 15 amino acids. The sequenced material came from naive CXCR3+ CD8+ T cells from blood. Subset described: CD45RO-CCR7+CD27+CD95- naive CD8+ T cells expressing CXCR3 (TNR3+). The chain combines TRBV5-5 with TRBJ2-5; without DNA, the TCRdb call of TRBD2 cannot be checked. The TCR sequence derives from a human donor in good health. Some clones in this sample may be carry-over from other donors' samples. CDR3 protein: CASSGGTHSGETQYF. Supplemented by reference TRBV5-5 and TRBJ2-5, the full variable domain reads DAGVTQSPTHLIKTRGQQVTLRCSPISGHKSVSWYQQVLGQGPQFIFQYYEKEERGRGNFPDRFSARQFPNYSSELNVNALLLGDSALYLCASSGGTHSGETQYFGPGTRLLVL.